This T cell receptor beta chain was identified in a study of T-cell reconstitution after alpha-beta-depleted transplantation in children. Unmatched junction bases numbered 6, after V lost 1 base and J lost 5 bases. CDR3 length equals 14 residues. Germline V CDR1 and CDR2: SQVTM, ANQGSEA. This clonotype was recorded only once. Antigen unknown. Unique molecular identifiers tagged the TCRbeta library. One entry per CDR3 protein, called by TCRdb with MiXCR from the PCR reads. The data show 250,000 or so distinct CDR3 sequences, 20% to 30% seen once. Study-level results: Expanded clones from the graft, numbering several hundred, reportedly supplied alpha-beta T cells about two months after transplant. The origin of high day-60 TCRbeta diversity in some patients lay in surviving recipient T cells and thymic progenitors.

Specimen: PBMCs, mostly from graft donor cells, collected 360 days after TCRalphabeta/CD19-depleted stem cell transplant. The receptor was isolated from a female patient between 2 and 15 years old who had a stem cell transplant for congenital amegakaryocytic thrombocytopenia, so the T cells may come from the graft donor. The V gene is TRBV29-1, the J gene TRBJ1-1; 8 positions match TRBD1. The DNA for the CDR3 is TGCAGCGTTGAAGTCCGGACAGGGCGGACTGAAGCTTTCTTT. Translated, it gives CSVEVRTGRTEAFF.